This T cell receptor beta chain was captured in a study of cytomegalovirus exposure and HLA in healthy donors. Study in general: There were nearly 120 million unique TCR beta sequences, drawn from approximately 180 million T cells, in an earlier analysis. Membership in the Caucasian-associated ancestry cluster was found for about four fifths of approximately 430 genotyped donors.

On this clone: No antigen is known for it.

Broader study findings: It was reported that TCR beta sequences correctly inferred the HLA-A and HLA-B alleles for most subjects. The productive fraction for most TCR beta V segments was about 90% or about 30% in an earlier analysis.

Trimming removed 4 bases at V and 1 base at J, with 10 bases between. Germline assignment: CDR1 SGHAT and CDR2 FQNNGV. The CDR3 runs 15 residues. The PCR ran on 60 Vbeta and 13 Jbeta primers. Sequenced by immunoSEQ multiplex PCR; TCRdb stores in-frame clones only, minus some. The sample holds some 240,000 clones, around 90% seen once. The sample was PBMCs. This sequence originates from a girl aged 2-9 years in good health and CMV-seronegative. The chain uses TRBV11-2 and TRBJ2-2; D is ambiguous. The CDR3 region has the DNA TGTGCCAGCAGCTCGAGATCTGGGAACACCGGGGAGCTGTTTTTT. This gives the protein CASSSRSGNTGELFF.